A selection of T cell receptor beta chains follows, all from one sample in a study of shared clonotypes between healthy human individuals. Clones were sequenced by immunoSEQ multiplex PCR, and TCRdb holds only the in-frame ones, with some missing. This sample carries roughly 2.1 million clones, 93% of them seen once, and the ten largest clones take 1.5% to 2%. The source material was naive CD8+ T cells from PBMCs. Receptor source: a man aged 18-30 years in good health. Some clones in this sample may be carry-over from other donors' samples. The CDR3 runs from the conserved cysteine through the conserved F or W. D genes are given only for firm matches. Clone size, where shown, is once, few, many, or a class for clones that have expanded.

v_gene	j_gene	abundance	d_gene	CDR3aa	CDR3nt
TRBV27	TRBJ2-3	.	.	CASSLVASTDTQYF	TGTGCCAGCAGTTTGGTTGCTAGCACAGATACGCAGTATTTT
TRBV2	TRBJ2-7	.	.	CASSEGPRTYEQYF	TGTGCCAGCAGTGAAGGGCCTCGAACCTACGAGCAGTACTTC
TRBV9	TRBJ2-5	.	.	CASSVGGRGFETQYF	TGTGCCAGCAGCGTGGGAGGGAGGGGGTTTGAGACCCAGTACTTC
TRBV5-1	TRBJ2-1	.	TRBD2	CASSWSEASGSPYNEQFF	TGCGCCAGCAGCTGGTCGGAGGCTAGCGGGAGCCCCTACAATGAGCAGTTCTTC
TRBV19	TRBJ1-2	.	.	CASSSGLPTYGYTF	TGTGCCAGTAGTAGTGGTCTTCCCACGTATGGCTACACCTTC
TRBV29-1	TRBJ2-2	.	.	CSVTDSANTGELFF	TGCAGCGTTACGGACAGCGCGAACACCGGGGAGCTGTTTTTT
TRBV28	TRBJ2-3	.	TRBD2	CASSSPTLTLAGGRDTQYF	TGTGCCAGCAGCTCGCCCACTCTTACTTTAGCGGGAGGGCGTGATACGCAGTATTTT
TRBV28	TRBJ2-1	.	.	CASRQRAGEGNEQFF	TGTGCCAGCAGACAAAGGGCAGGGGAGGGCAATGAGCAGTTCTTC
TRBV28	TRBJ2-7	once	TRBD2	CASSGGTSGISYEQYF	TGTGCCAGCAGTGGGGGAACTAGCGGGATTTCCTACGAGCAGTACTTC
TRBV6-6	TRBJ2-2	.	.	CASRLLGLTGELFF	TGTGCCAGCAGGCTCCTAGGGCTAACCGGGGAGCTGTTTTTT
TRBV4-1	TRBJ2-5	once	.	CASSQDAPRIGSQETQYF	TGCGCCAGCAGCCAAGATGCACCGAGGATAGGGTCCCAAGAGACCCAGTACTTC
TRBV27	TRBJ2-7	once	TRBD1	CASSLTAGTGGYEQYF	TGTGCCAGCAGTTTAACGGCCGGGACAGGGGGCTACGAGCAGTACTTC
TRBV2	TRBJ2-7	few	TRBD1	CASSEALGQTYEQYF	TGTGCCAGCAGTGAAGCACTGGGACAGACCTACGAGCAGTACTTC
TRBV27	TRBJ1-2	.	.	CASSFINTQGSYGYTF	TGTGCCAGCAGTTTTATCAACACACAGGGTTCCTATGGCTACACCTTC
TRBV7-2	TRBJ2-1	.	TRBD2	CASSLFVAGGNEQFF	TGTGCCAGCAGCTTATTTGTAGCGGGAGGGAATGAGCAGTTCTTC
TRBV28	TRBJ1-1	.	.	CASSLQKVDTEAFF	TGTGCCAGCAGTTTACAAAAAGTTGACACTGAAGCTTTCTTT
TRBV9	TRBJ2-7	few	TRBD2	CASSVSASGSNYEQYF	TGTGCCAGCAGCGTATCGGCTAGCGGGAGTAACTACGAGCAGTACTTC
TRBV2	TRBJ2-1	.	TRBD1	CASSPGQGNEQFF	TGTGCCAGCAGCCCGGGACAGGGGAATGAGCAGTTCTTC
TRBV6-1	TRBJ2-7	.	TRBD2	CASSSTGGGYEQYF	TGTGCCAGCAGTAGCACGGGAGGAGGCTACGAGCAGTACTTC
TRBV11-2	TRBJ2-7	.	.	CASSLEPGGYEQYF	TGTGCCAGCAGCTTAGAGCCAGGCGGGTACGAGCAGTACTTC
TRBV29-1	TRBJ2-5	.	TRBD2	CSVELLFELAGQETQYF	TGCAGCGTTGAACTGCTCTTTGAACTAGCGGGACAAGAGACCCAGTACTTC
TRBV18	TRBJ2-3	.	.	CASSPSGADTQYF	TGTGCCAGCTCACCCTCTGGGGCAGATACGCAGTATTTT
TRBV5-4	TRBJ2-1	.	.	CASSPRVVVGNEQFF	TGTGCCAGCAGCCCCCGGGTAGTGGTTGGCAATGAGCAGTTCTTC
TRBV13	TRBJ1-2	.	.	CASSSRRWEYGYTF	TGTGCCAGCAGCTCCCGACGGTGGGAATACGGCTACACCTTC
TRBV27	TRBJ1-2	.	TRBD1	CASSFGTGKRDGYTF	TGTGCCAGCAGTTTTGGGACAGGCAAACGCGATGGCTACACCTTC
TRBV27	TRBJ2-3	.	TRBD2	CASSLRLAGGADTQYF	TGTGCCAGCAGTCTCCGACTAGCGGGAGGAGCAGATACGCAGTATTTT
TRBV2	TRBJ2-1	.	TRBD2	CASSVDPSGIYNEQFF	TGTGCCAGCAGTGTCGATCCTAGCGGGATTTACAATGAGCAGTTCTTC
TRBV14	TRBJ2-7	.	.	CASSPGAVVEQYF	TGTGCCAGCAGCCCTGGGGCAGTTGTCGAGCAGTACTTC
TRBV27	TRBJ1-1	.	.	CASSFLGPVSPVTEAFF	TGTGCCAGCAGTTTTTTAGGGCCAGTCTCCCCCGTCACTGAAGCTTTCTTT
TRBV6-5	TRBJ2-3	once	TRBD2	CASTASGTVTDTQYF	TGTGCCAGCACCGCCAGCGGGACGGTCACAGATACGCAGTATTTT
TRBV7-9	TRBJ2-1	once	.	CASSLAASFSGFNEQFF	TGTGCCAGCAGCTTAGCCGCATCTTTCTCGGGTTTCAATGAGCAGTTCTTC
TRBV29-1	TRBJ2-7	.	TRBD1	CSVGGQGAYEQYF	TGCAGCGTGGGCGGACAGGGCGCGTACGAGCAGTACTTC
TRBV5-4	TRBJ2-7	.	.	CASSAMGGEIIYEQYF	TGTGCCAGCAGCGCAATGGGGGGAGAAATCATTTACGAGCAGTACTTC
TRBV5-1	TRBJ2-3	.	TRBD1	CASSLEGWDSSDTQYF	TGCGCCAGCAGCTTGGAAGGGTGGGACAGTTCGGATACGCAGTATTTT
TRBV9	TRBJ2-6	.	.	CASSDGELPGANVLTF	TGTGCCAGCAGCGACGGGGAGCTCCCTGGGGCCAACGTCCTGACTTTC
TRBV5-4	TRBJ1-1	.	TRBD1	CASSLGDRGLNTEAFF	TGTGCCAGCAGCTTGGGGGACAGGGGTTTGAACACTGAAGCTTTCTTT
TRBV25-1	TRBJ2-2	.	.	CASSEFGTGELFF	TGTGCCAGCAGTGAATTCGGGACCGGGGAGCTGTTTTTT
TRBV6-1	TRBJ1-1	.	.	CASSLQGGVGTEAFF	TGTGCCAGCAGCCTTCAGGGCGGGGTAGGCACTGAAGCTTTCTTT
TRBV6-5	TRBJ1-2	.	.	CASSYGGAGYGYTF	TGTGCCAGCAGTTACGGAGGGGCAGGTTATGGCTACACCTTC
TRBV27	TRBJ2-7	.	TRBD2	CASRGLAGREQYF	TGTGCCAGCAGGGGACTAGCGGGGCGGGAGCAGTACTTC
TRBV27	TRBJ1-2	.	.	CASSLRGPPYSNYGYTF	TGTGCCAGCAGTTTAAGGGGACCCCCTTATTCTAACTATGGCTACACCTTC